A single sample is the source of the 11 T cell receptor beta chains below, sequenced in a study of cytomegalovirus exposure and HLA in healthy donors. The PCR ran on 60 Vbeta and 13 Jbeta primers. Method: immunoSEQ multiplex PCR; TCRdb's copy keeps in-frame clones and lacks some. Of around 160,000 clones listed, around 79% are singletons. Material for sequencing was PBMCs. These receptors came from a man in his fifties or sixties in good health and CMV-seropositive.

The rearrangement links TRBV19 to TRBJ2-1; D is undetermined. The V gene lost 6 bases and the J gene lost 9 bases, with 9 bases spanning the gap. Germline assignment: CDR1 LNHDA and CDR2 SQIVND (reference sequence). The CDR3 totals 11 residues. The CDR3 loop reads CASSDSTEQFF. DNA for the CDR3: TGTGCCAGTAGCGACTCCACTGAGCAGTTCTTC.

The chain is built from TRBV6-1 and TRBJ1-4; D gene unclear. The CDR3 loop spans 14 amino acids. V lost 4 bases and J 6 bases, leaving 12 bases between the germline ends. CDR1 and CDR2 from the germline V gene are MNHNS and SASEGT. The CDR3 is CASSGALWHEKLFF. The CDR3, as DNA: TGTGCCAGCAGTGGTGCCCTCTGGCATGAAAAACTGTTTTTT.

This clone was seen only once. CDR3 nucleotide sequence: TGTGCCAGCAGCCCAGGACTATCCCGCCGCACAGATACGCAGTATTTT. It yields the protein CASSPGLSRRTDTQYF. The J gene is TRBJ2-3, the V gene TRBV11-1, with TRBD2 as a possible D gene (6 bases). Trimming pared 5 bases from V and 1 base from J, leaving 16 bases between. The CDR3 has 16 residues. CDR1 and CDR2 from the germline V gene are SGHAT and FQDESV (reference sequence).

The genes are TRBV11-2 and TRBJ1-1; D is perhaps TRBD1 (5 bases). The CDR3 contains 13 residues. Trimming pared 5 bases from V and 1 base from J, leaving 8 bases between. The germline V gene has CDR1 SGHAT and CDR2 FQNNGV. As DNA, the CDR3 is TGTGCCAGCAGCGGGGGGGAGAACACTGAAGCTTTCTTT. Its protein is CASSGGENTEAFF.

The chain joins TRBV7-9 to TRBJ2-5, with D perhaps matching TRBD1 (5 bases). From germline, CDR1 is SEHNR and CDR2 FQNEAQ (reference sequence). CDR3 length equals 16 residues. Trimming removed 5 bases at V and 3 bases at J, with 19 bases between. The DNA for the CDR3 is TGTGCCAGCAGCCCTAGGAGTCTGGGGCGCGAAGAGACCCAGTACTTC. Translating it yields CASSPRSLGREETQYF.

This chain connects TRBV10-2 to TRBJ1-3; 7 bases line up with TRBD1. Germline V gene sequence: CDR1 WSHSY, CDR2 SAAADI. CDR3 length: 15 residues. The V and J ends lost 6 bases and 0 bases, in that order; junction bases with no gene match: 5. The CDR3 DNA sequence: TGCGCCAGCAGCAGACAGGGCCTCTCTGGAAACACCATATATTTT. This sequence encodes CASSRQGLSGNTIYF.

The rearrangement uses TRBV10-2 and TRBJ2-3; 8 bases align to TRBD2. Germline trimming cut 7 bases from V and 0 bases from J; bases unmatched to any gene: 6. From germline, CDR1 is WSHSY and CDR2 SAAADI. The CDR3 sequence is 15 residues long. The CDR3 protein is CASIGRGASTDTQYF. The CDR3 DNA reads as TGCGCCAGCATAGGGCGGGGGGCAAGCACAGATACGCAGTATTTT.

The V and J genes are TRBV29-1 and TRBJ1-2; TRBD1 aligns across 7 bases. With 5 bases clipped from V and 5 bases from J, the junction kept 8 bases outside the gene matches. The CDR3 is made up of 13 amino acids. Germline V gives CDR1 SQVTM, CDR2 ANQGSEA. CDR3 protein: CSVHRDRRYGYTF. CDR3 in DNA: TGCAGCGTTCACCGGGACAGAAGATATGGCTACACCTTC.

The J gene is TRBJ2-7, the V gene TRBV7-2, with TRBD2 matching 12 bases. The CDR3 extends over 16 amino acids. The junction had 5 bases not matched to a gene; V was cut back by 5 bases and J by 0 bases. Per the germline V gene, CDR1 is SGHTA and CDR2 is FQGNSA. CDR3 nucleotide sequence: TGTGCCAGCAGCCGAACTAGCGGGGGGCCCTCCTACGAGCAGTACTTC. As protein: CASSRTSGGPSYEQYF.

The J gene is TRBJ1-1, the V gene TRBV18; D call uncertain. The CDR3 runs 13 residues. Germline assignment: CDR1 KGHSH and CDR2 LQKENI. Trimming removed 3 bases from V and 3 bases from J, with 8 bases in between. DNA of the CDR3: TGTGCCAGCTCACCGGAGAGGTACACTGAAGCTTTCTTT. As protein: CASSPERYTEAFF.

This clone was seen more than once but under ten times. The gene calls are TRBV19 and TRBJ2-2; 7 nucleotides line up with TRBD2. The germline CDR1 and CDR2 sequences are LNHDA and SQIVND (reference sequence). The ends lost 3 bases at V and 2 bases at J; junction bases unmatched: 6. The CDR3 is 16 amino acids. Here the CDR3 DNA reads TGTGCCAGTAGTATCTCGCGGGGGAGTAACACCGGGGAGCTGTTTTTT. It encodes CASSISRGSNTGELFF.